One TCR beta chain is described in this entry. The same CDR3 also results from other DNA sequences found in this sample. The data originate from a study of blood T cell repertoires in COVID-19. The CDR3 is 14 residues long. Germline V CDR1 and CDR2: KGHSH, LQKENI. V gave up 3 bases and J gave up 1 base, with 10 bases separating them. The assay was immunoSEQ multiplex PCR, and TCRdb's table has in-frame clones only and misses some. The sample lists some 700,000 clones, more than 80% seen once, with under 0.3% in the top ten. This sequence originates from a woman between 18 and 29 years old with acute or convalescent COVID-19. The material sequenced was peripheral blood. The genes are TRBV18 and TRBJ2-7, with D perhaps matching TRBD1 (5 bases). The CDR3 loop is CASSPAQASYEQYF. The CDR3, as DNA: TGTGCCAGCTCACCGGCACAGGCATCCTACGAGCAGTACTTC.